This T cell receptor (beta chain) was identified during a study of breast tumors, draining lymph nodes, adjacent tissues. Whole-study results and caveats: Compared with basal-like, luminal-like tumors shared significantly more repertoire with nontumor tissue. Findings are consistent with lymph node origin and intratumoral expansion of most tumor T cells. Tumor repertoires ranked between lymph nodes and nontumor tissue in diversity, with V and J gene preferences.

The CDR3 is made up of 14 amino acids. J was trimmed by 5 bases and V by 5 bases; bases with no gene match: 5. CDR1 is DFQATT and CDR2 is SNEGSKA in the germline V gene (reference sequence). Samples came from axillary lymph nodes draining the breast cancer. From the multiplex PCR reads, TCRdb called clonotypes with MiXCR, one entry per CDR3 protein. This table has roughly 130,000 distinct CDR3 sequences, 15% to 20% appearing once. This clonotype occurred many times. What it binds is unknown. Sequencing input: axillary lymph node tissue. The TCR sequence derives from a female donor with breast cancer. Some clones in this sample may be carry-over from other donors' samples. The chain has TRBV20-1 and TRBJ2-7; 14 nucleotides match TRBD2. The CDR3 region has the DNA TGCAGTGCTGTTGGGACTAGCGGGAGCAACGAGCAGTACTTC. Amino acids: CSAVGTSGSNEQYF.